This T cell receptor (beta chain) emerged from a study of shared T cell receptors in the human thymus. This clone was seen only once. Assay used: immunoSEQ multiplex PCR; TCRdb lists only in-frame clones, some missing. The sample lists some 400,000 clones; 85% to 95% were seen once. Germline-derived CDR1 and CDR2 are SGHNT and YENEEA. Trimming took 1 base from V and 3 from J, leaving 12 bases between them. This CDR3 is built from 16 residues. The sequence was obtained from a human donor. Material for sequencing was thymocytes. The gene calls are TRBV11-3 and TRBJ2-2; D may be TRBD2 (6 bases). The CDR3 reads CASSLVEGRDTGELFF. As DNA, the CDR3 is TGTGCCAGCAGCTTAGTGGAGGGTCGGGACACCGGGGAGCTGTTTTTT.